The clone carrying this TCR beta chain was detected only a few times. No antigen is known for it. Every sample yielded at least 7 million isolated PBMCs. This sample stems from a study of blood T cells in healthy people across ages. Findings and limits, study-wide: One million T cells yielded diversity estimates that were considered underestimates.

V shed 1 base and J shed 7 bases, with 20 bases lying between them. Looked up from germline, CDR1 is SGHDT and CDR2 is YYEEEE. The CDR3 runs 16 residues. Using a J-beta primer mix together with a sample-barcoded 5' primer, a second PCR was run for roughly 7 to 12 cycles. All samples yielded 3 million or more CDR3-containing paired-end reads. TCRdb re-called the 5' RACE reads with MiXCR, one entry per CDR3 protein. The sample includes about 1,800,000 distinct CDR3 sequences, about 30% of them seen just once. This receptor was obtained from a woman under 40 in good health. This chain links TRBV5-6 with TRBJ2-5, with D perhaps being TRBD1 or TRBD2 (5 bases each). The specimen sequenced was blood. The CDR3 DNA is TGTGCCAGCAGCTTGCAGCGCCCGCCTGGGGCGGGGACCCAGTACTTC. As protein: CASSLQRPPGAGTQYF.